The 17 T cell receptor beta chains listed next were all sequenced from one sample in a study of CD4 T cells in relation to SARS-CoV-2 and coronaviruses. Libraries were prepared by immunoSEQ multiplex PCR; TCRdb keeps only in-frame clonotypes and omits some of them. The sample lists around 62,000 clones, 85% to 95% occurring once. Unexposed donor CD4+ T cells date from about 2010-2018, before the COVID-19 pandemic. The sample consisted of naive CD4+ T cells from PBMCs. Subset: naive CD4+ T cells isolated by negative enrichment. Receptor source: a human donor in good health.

The CDR3 protein is CASSLAGGGGNTEAFF. The CDR3 DNA is TGCGCCAGCAGCTTGGCCGGGGGGGGCGGGAACACTGAAGCTTTCTTT. The chain is built from TRBV5-1 and TRBJ1-1; TRBD1 might be the D (6 bases). The CDR3 contains 16 residues. Trimming left V 0 bases short and J 1 base short, with 13 bases between. Germline values: CDR1 SGHRS, CDR2 YFSETQ.

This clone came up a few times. CDR3 in amino acids: CASSQGNTIYF. The CDR3 nucleotides read TGTGCCAGCAGCCAGGGAAACACCATATATTTT. This chain connects TRBV3-1 (or the pseudogene TRBV3-2) to TRBJ1-3; D unclear. There are 11 residues in the CDR3. The germline V and J ends were trimmed by 3 bases and 4 bases, with 1 base remaining between them. Germline CDR1 is LGHDT and CDR2 is YNNKEL (reference sequence).

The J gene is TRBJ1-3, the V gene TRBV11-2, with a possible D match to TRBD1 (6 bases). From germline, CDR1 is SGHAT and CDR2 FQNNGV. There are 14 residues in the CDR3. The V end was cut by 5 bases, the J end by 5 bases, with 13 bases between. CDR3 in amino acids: CASSPWGARNTIYF. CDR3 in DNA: TGTGCCAGCAGCCCGTGGGGGGCCAGAAACACCATATATTTT.

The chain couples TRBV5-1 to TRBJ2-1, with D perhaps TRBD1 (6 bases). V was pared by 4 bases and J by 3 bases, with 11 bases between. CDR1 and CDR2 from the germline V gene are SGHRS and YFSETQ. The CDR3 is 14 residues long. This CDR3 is CASSPGADYNEQFF. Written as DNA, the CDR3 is TGCGCCAGCAGCCCAGGGGCGGACTACAATGAGCAGTTCTTC.

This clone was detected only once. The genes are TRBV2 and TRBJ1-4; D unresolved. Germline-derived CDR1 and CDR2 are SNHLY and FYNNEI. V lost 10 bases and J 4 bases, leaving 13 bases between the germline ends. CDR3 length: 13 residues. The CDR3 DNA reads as TGTGCCACCGAAACGGAGGTTAATGAAAAACTGTTTTTT. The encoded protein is CATETEVNEKLFF.

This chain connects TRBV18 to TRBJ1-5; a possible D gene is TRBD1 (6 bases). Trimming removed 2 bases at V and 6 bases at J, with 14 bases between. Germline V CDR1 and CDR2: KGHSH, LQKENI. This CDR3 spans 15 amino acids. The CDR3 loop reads CASSPNVQGSQPQHF. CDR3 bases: TGTGCCAGCTCACCAAATGTACAGGGTAGTCAGCCCCAGCATTTT.

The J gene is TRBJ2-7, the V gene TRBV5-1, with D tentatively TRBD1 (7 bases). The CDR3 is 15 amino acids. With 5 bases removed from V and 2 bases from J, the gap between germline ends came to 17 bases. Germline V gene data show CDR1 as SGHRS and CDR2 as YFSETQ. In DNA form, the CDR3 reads TGCGCCAGCAGTTACGCCGCGGGACAGACCTACGAGCAGTACTTC. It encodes CASSYAAGQTYEQYF.

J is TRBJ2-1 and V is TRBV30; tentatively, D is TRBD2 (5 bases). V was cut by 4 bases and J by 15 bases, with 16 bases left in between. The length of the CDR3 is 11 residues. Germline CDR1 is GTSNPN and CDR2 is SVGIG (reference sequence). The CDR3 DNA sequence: TGTGCCTGGATAGGGTCTGCGGGCGGGTTCTTC. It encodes CAWIGSAGGFF.

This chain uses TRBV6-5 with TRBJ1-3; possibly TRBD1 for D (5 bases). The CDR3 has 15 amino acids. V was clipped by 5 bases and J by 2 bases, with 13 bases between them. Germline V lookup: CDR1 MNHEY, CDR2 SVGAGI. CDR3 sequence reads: CASSPREVAGNTIYF. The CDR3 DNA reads TGTGCCAGCAGTCCCAGGGAGGTTGCTGGAAACACCATATATTTT.

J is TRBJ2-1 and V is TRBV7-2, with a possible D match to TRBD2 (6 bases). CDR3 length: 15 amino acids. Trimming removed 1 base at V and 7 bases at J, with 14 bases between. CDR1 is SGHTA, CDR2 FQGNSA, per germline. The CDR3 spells CASSLEGTVRNEQFF. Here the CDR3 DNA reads TGTGCCAGCAGCTTAGAGGGGACTGTCCGTAATGAGCAGTTCTTC. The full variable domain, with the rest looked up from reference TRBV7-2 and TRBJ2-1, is GAGVSQSPSNKVTEKGKDVELRCDPISGHTALYWYRQSLGQGLEFLIYFQGNSAPDKSGLPSDRFSAERTGGSVSTLTIQRTQQEDSAVYLCASSLEGTVRNEQFFGPGTRLTVL.

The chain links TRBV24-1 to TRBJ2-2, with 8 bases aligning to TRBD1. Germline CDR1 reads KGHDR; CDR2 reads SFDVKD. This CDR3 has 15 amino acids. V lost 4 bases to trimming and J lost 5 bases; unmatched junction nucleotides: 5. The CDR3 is CATSDPGGRTGELFF. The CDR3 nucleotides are TGTGCCACCAGTGACCCAGGGGGCCGGACCGGGGAGCTGTTTTTT.

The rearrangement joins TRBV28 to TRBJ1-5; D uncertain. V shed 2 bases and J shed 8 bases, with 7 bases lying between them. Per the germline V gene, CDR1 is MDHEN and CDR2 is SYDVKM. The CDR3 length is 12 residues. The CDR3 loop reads CASSLLAEPQHF. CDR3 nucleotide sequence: TGTGCCAGCAGTTTACTGGCGGAGCCCCAGCATTTT. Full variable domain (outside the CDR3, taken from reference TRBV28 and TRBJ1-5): DVKVTQSSRYLVKRTGEKVFLECVQDMDHENMFWYRQDPGLGLRLIYFSYDVKMKEKGDIPEGYSVSREKKERFSLILESASTNQTSMYLCASSLLAEPQHFGDGTRLSIL.

The CDR3 sequence: CASSLPTGTNINEQFF. In DNA form, the CDR3 reads TGTGCCAGCAGCTTACCGACCGGGACTAACATCAATGAGCAGTTCTTC. The chain is built from TRBV7-3 and TRBJ2-1; 7 bases map to TRBD2. The ends lost 2 bases at V and 6 bases at J; junction bases unmatched: 10. The CDR3 spans 16 residues. Germline-derived CDR1 and CDR2 are SGHTA and FQGTGA. The complete variable domain, with remaining parts taken from reference TRBV7-3 and TRBJ2-1, reads GAGVSQTPSNKVTEKGKYVELRCDPISGHTALYWYRQSLGQGPEFLIYFQGTGAADDSGLPNDRFFAVRPEGSVSTLKIQRTERGDSAVYLCASSLPTGTNINEQFFGPGTRLTVL.

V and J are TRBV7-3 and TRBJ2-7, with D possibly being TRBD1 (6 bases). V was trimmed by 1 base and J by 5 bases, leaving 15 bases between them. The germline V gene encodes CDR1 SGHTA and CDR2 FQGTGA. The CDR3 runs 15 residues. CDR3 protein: CASSLRGDNRHEQYF. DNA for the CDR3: TGTGCCAGCAGCTTAAGAGGGGACAATCGCCACGAGCAGTACTTC.

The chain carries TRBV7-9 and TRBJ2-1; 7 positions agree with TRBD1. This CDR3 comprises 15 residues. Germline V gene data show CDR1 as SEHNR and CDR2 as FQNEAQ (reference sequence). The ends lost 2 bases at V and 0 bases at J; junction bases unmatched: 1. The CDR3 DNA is TGTGCCAGCAGCTTAACAGGGGACTCCTACAATGAGCAGTTCTTC. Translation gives CASSLTGDSYNEQFF. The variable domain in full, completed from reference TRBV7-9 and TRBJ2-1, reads DTGVSQNPRHKITKRGQNVTFRCDPISEHNRLYWYRQTLGQGPEFLTYFQNEAQLEKSRLLSDRFSAERPKGSFSTLEIQRTEQGDSAMYLCASSLTGDSYNEQFFGPGTRLTVL.

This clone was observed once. The DNA of the CDR3 is TGTGCCAGCAGTGAATTCGCTAGCGGGAGAGGTAATGAGCAGTTCTTC. It yields the protein CASSEFASGRGNEQFF. V usage is TRBV25-1 and J usage is TRBJ2-1, with 10 bases aligning to TRBD2. The CDR3 covers 16 residues. The germline gives CDR1 MGHDK, CDR2 SYGVNS. Losses at the gene ends were 1 base for V and 7 bases for J; bases not matched to a gene: 7.

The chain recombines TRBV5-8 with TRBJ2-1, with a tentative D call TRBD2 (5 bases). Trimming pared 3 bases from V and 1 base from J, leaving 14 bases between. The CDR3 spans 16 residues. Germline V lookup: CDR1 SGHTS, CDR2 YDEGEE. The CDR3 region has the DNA TGTGCCAGCAGCTGGGCGCGGGTGAGATCCTACAATGAGCAGTTCTTC. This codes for CASSWARVRSYNEQFF.